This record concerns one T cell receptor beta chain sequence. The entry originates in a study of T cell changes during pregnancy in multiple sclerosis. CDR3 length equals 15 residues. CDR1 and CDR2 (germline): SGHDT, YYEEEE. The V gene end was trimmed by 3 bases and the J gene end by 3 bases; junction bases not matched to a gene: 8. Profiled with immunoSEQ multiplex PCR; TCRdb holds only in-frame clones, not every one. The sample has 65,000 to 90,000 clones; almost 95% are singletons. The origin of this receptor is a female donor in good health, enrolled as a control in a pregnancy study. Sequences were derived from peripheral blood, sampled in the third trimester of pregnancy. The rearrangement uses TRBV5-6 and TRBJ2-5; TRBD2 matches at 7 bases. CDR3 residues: CASSSRGLAEETQYF. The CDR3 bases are TGTGCCAGCAGCTCCCGCGGGCTAGCGGAAGAGACCCAGTACTTC.